Shown below are 20 T cell receptor beta chains from a single sample sequenced in a study of cytomegalovirus exposure and HLA in healthy donors. Researchers ran the PCR with 60 Vbeta and 13 Jbeta primers. Libraries were prepared by immunoSEQ multiplex PCR; TCRdb keeps only in-frame clonotypes and omits some of them. The sample gives tens of thousands of clones, roughly 69% of which show up once; roughly 6.8% is in the top ten. Sample: PBMCs. The receptor source for this set is a woman aged 25 to 39 in good health and CMV-seronegative.

The chain combines TRBV25-1 with TRBJ2-1; 10 bases fit TRBD2. This CDR3 spans 17 amino acids. The V and J ends lost 3 bases and 3 bases, in that order; junction bases with no gene match: 8. Germline V gene sequence: CDR1 MGHDK, CDR2 SYGVNS. The CDR3 here is CASSDLAGGNLYNEQFF. Here the CDR3 DNA reads TGTGCCAGCAGTGACTTAGCGGGGGGCAACCTCTACAATGAGCAGTTCTTC.

This sequence joins TRBV20-1 and TRBJ2-5; D unresolved. The germline gives CDR1 DFQATT, CDR2 SNEGSKA (reference sequence). The CDR3 sequence is 11 residues long. Deletions cut 5 bases from V and 3 bases from J, with 7 bases between. The chain's CDR3 is CSASPKETQYF. The CDR3 region has the DNA TGCAGTGCTTCCCCTAAAGAGACCCAGTACTTC.

This chain's CDR3 is CASSRQTSLHEQYF. Written as DNA, the CDR3 is TGTGCCAGCAGCCGCCAGACTAGTCTCCACGAGCAGTACTTC. The chain combines TRBV7-2 with TRBJ2-7, with D possibly being TRBD2 (6 bases). The CDR3 contains 14 residues. CDR1 SGHTA and CDR2 FQGNSA come from the germline V gene. V was trimmed by 5 bases and J by 5 bases, leaving 16 bases between them.

V gene TRBV6-1 combines with J gene TRBJ2-3; 10 nucleotides agree with TRBD1. The J segment lost 6 bases and the V segment lost 10 bases, leaving 13 bases of the junction unmatched. There are 15 residues in the CDR3. Germline V CDR1 and CDR2: MNHNS, SASEGT. DNA for the CDR3: TGTGCCACCAACAAAGGGACAGGGGAATCTGATACGCAGTATTTT. This codes for CATNKGTGESDTQYF.

This chain connects TRBV4-3 to TRBJ2-1; TRBD2 aligns across 10 bases. CDR1 LGHNA and CDR2 YSLEER come from the germline V gene. This CDR3 is 17 amino acids long. The V gene end was trimmed by 3 bases and the J gene end by 6 bases; junction bases not matched to a gene: 11. Here the CDR3 reads CASSHAPGLALGNEQFF. The CDR3 region has the DNA TGCGCCAGCAGCCACGCGCCGGGACTAGCGTTGGGCAATGAGCAGTTCTTC.

V and J are TRBV7-6 and TRBJ2-5, with D perhaps matching TRBD1 (6 bases). CDR1 is SGHVS, CDR2 FNYEAQ, per germline. V lost 1 base, J lost 5 bases, and 14 bases lay in between. CDR3 length: 15 amino acids. DNA of the CDR3: TGTGCCAGCAGCTTAGGGGCCAGGGGCAGGGAGACCCAGTACTTC. This sequence encodes CASSLGARGRETQYF.

The gene calls are TRBV6-6 and TRBJ2-5; TRBD2 might be the D (5 bases). There are 12 residues in the CDR3. Germline values: CDR1 MNHNY, CDR2 SVGAGI (reference sequence). The V end lost 5 bases, the J end lost 5 bases, and 9 bases lay between the germline ends. CDR3 bases: TGTGCCAGCAGTCCGGGGTTGGAGACCCAGTACTTC. Encoded protein: CASSPGLETQYF.

This chain links TRBV21-1 with TRBJ1-1. TRBV21-1 represents a pseudogene. The CDR3 runs to 14 residues. CDR3 coding DNA: TGTGCCAGCAGCAAAGTGGGGGGATGGACTGAAGCTTTCTTT. It is translated as CASSKVGGWTEAFF.

This clone was recorded a few times. The same CDR3 can be traced to other DNA sequences in this sample. The chain combines TRBV2 with TRBJ2-7; 11 bases are a match to TRBD2. Germline CDR1 is SNHLY and CDR2 is FYNNEI. This CDR3 is built from 15 residues. V lost 4 bases to trimming and J lost 0 bases; unmatched junction nucleotides: 2. The DNA for the CDR3 is TGTGCCAGCAGTGTCACTAGCGGGAGCTCCTACGAGCAGTACTTC. Translated, it gives CASSVTSGSSYEQYF.

The rearrangement links TRBV7-9 to TRBJ2-7; the match to TRBD2 covers 8 bases. The germline CDR1 and CDR2 sequences are SEHNR and FQNEAQ (reference sequence). V trimming: 2 bases; J trimming: 5 bases; junction bases outside the gene matches: 8. The CDR3 has 15 residues. The CDR3 DNA reads TGTGCCAGCAGCTTAAAACCCCCGGGAGGGGACGAGCAGTACTTC. This translates into CASSLKPPGGDEQYF.

The rearrangement joins TRBV27 to TRBJ2-2; the match to TRBD1 covers 7 bases. The V segment lost 6 bases and the J segment 5 bases; nucleotides outside the gene matches: 12. CDR3 size: 16 residues. Germline V CDR1 and CDR2: MNHEY, SMNVEV (reference sequence). The CDR3 DNA follows: TGTGCCAGCAGCCTACCCTGGACAGGAGTTACCGGGGAGCTGTTTTTT. Translation gives CASSLPWTGVTGELFF.

A few counts support this clone. This chain connects TRBV13 to TRBJ2-3; no definite D call. V was cut by 2 bases and J by 4 bases, with 4 bases left in between. Germline V gene data show CDR1 as PRHDT and CDR2 as FYEKMQ (reference sequence). The CDR3 covers 12 residues. The CDR3 spells CASSLSSDTQYF. The CDR3 DNA follows: TGTGCCAGCAGCTTATCATCAGATACGCAGTATTTT.

The chain has TRBV4-1 and TRBJ1-6; 7 positions match TRBD1. The CDR3 loop spans 15 amino acids. Germline values: CDR1 MGHRA, CDR2 YSYEKL. The ends lost 2 bases at V and 7 bases at J; junction bases unmatched: 5. The CDR3 region is CASSQWGTENSPLHF. The DNA of the CDR3 is TGCGCCAGCAGCCAATGGGGGACAGAAAATTCACCCCTCCACTTT.

The chain recombines TRBV30 with TRBJ2-1, with D perhaps TRBD2 (6 bases). CDR3 length: 16 residues. Germline CDR1 and CDR2: GTSNPN and SVGIG (reference sequence). Deletions cut 2 bases from V and 4 bases from J, with 18 bases between. The CDR3 loop reads CAWSPNGGAGYNEQFF. The CDR3 bases are TGTGCCTGGAGTCCCAACGGGGGTGCGGGATACAATGAGCAGTTCTTC.

The chain joins TRBV11-2 to TRBJ2-7; no definite D call. CDR3 length: 15 residues. The V end was cut by 3 bases, the J end by 4 bases, with 16 bases between. Looked up from germline, CDR1 is SGHAT and CDR2 is FQNNGV. The CDR3 sequence: CASSFSENKLYEQYF. The CDR3 DNA is TGTGCCAGCAGCTTTTCGGAGAACAAACTTTACGAGCAGTACTTC.

This chain links TRBV5-1 with TRBJ2-1, with 9 bases lining up with TRBD2. The V gene's germline CDR1 is SGHRS and CDR2 YFSETQ. The junction had 0 bases not matched to a gene; V was cut back by 0 bases and J by 2 bases. The CDR3 is 15 residues long. CDR3 bases: TGCGCCAGCAGCTTGGGACTAGCGGCCTACAATGAGCAGTTCTTC. This sequence encodes CASSLGLAAYNEQFF.

This clone appeared a few times. The gene calls are TRBV7-2 and TRBJ1-2; D uncertain. Germline CDR1 reads SGHTA; CDR2 reads FQGNSA. The V end lost 1 base, the J end lost 4 bases, and 13 bases lay between the germline ends. The CDR3 has 15 residues. The CDR3 spells CASSLGTWGAYGYTF. As DNA, the CDR3 is TGTGCCAGCAGCTTAGGAACTTGGGGAGCCTATGGCTACACCTTC.

This clone is medium-sized within its sample. The rearrangement uses TRBV5-4 and TRBJ2-1; D gene unclear. Germline CDR1 is SGHNT and CDR2 is YYREEE (reference sequence). CDR3 length: 13 residues. V was clipped by 0 bases and J by 9 bases, with 10 bases between them. The CDR3 DNA reads as TGTGCCAGCAGCTTGGGTAGGAGCAGTGAGCAGTTCTTC. It codes for CASSLGRSSEQFF. Full variable domain (rest looked up from reference TRBV5-4 and TRBJ2-1): ETGVTQSPTHLIKTRGQQVTLRCSSQSGHNTVSWYQQALGQGPQFIFQYYREEENGRGNFPPRFSGLQFPNYSSELNVNALELDDSALYLCASSLGRSSEQFFGPGTRLTVL.

The V gene is TRBV2, the J gene TRBJ2-5; maybe TRBD2 (7 bases). The CDR3 covers 17 residues. The germline V gene has CDR1 SNHLY and CDR2 FYNNEI. V was cut by 1 base and J by 0 bases, with 15 bases left in between. The CDR3 DNA sequence: TGTGCCAGCAGTGAAGGGTTGGGGGGGGCGTACCAAGAGACCCAGTACTTC. This sequence encodes CASSEGLGGAYQETQYF. Variable domain in full (rest from reference TRBV2 and TRBJ2-5): EPEVTQTPSHQVTQMGQEVILRCVPISNHLYFYWYRQILGQKVEFLVSFYNNEISEKSEIFDDQFSVERPDGSNFTLKIRSTKLEDSAMYFCASSEGLGGAYQETQYFGPGTRLLVL.

The genes are TRBV19 and TRBJ2-7; D gene ambiguous. In germline, CDR1 is LNHDA, CDR2 SQIVND (reference sequence). Trimming shortened V by 2 bases and J by 2 bases, and 7 bases separated the two germline ends. The CDR3 totals 13 residues. Here the CDR3 DNA reads TGTGCCAGTAGTATACGCGGCCCCTACGAGCAGTACTTC. Translating it yields CASSIRGPYEQYF.